This T cell receptor beta chain emerged from a study of blood T cell repertoires in COVID-19. Assay: immunoSEQ multiplex PCR; the TCRdb copy retains only in-frame clones and omits some. This sample carries some 180,000 clones, around four fifths of them seen once, and the ten largest clones take around 2.9%. Followed longitudinally, the Seattle patients had been enrolled during active infection. What was sequenced was peripheral blood. The clonotype comes from an elderly woman with COVID-19, enrolled during active disease.

CDR3 nucleotides: TGCGCCAGCAGCCAAGAGGGGGGGCAGGCAATTGGAAACACCATATATTTT. This sequence encodes CASSQEGGQAIGNTIYF. The V call is TRBV4-1, the J call TRBJ1-3; D may be TRBD1 (6 bases). Per the germline V gene, CDR1 is MGHRA and CDR2 is YSYEKL. Trimming stripped 0 bases from V and 3 bases from J, with 15 bases between. The CDR3 totals 17 residues.